These 18 T cell receptor beta chains were sequenced from one sample in a study of PD-L1 blockade in urothelial cancer. Time point: peripheral blood 6 weeks after treatment start. TCRdb keeps only in-frame clones here, not all; method: immunoSEQ multiplex PCR. Altogether approximately 110,000 clones are present, 85% to 95% being singletons, with the ten largest covering 3% to 4.5%. Specimen: PBMCs, collected around atezolizumab (anti-PD-L1) treatment. The receptors shown here come from a man aged 55 to 70 with urothelial cancer.

V is TRBV19 and J is TRBJ2-3; TRBD2 aligns across 10 bases. In germline, CDR1 is LNHDA, CDR2 SQIVND (reference sequence). The CDR3 totals 16 residues. The junction had 10 bases not matched to a gene; V was cut back by 4 bases and J by 6 bases. CDR3 in DNA: TGTGCCAGTAGTAAGGGCAGCGGGGGGGCGCCCGATACGCAGTATTTT. The encoded protein is CASSKGSGGAPDTQYF. Together with reference TRBV19 and TRBJ2-3, the CDR3 gives the full variable domain: DGGITQSPKYLFRKEGQNVTLSCEQNLNHDAMYWYRQDPGQGLRLIYYSQIVNDFQKGDIAEGYSVSREKKESFPLTVTSAQKNPTAFYLCASSKGSGGAPDTQYFGPGTRLTVL.

The V gene is TRBV4-3, the J gene TRBJ1-3; possibly TRBD1 for D (5 bases). The CDR3 runs to 14 residues. Germline-derived CDR1 and CDR2 are LGHNA and YSLEER. The V end was cut by 4 bases, the J end by 3 bases, with 10 bases between. The CDR3 nucleotides read TGCGCCAGCAGCCGTCGGGGGGGTGGAAACACCATATATTTT. This gives the protein CASSRRGGGNTIYF.

The chain couples TRBV4-3 to TRBJ2-2, with TRBD1 matching over 7 bases. With V trimmed by 1 base and J by 2 bases, 1 base remained unmatched. The CDR3 covers 15 residues. CDR1 and CDR2 (germline): LGHNA, YSLEER. CDR3 in amino acids: CASSQAGGNTGELFF. Here the CDR3 DNA reads TGCGCCAGCAGCCAAGCAGGGGGAAACACCGGGGAGCTGTTTTTT.

This rearrangement joins TRBV30 to TRBJ1-4; tentative D call: TRBD1 (5 bases). V was clipped by 3 bases and J by 8 bases, with 13 bases between them. Germline lookup yields CDR1 GTSNPN and CDR2 SVGIG (reference sequence). The CDR3 extends over 13 amino acids. The CDR3, as DNA: TGTGCCTGGAGCCGGCAGGGAGGCGAAAAACTGTTTTTT. This sequence encodes CAWSRQGGEKLFF.

Only one count was recorded for this clone. V usage is TRBV7-2 and J usage is TRBJ1-6; 9 bases line up with TRBD1. The J segment lost 10 bases and the V segment lost 5 bases, leaving 9 bases of the junction unmatched. The CDR3 spans 15 residues. In germline, CDR1 is SGHTA, CDR2 FQGNSA. The CDR3 region is CASSGSGTGLSPLHF. The CDR3 coding sequence is TGTGCCAGCAGCGGATCCGGGACAGGGCTCTCACCCCTCCACTTT.

CDR3 in amino acids: CASSPWGQRELYEQYF. Written as DNA, the CDR3 is TGTGCCAGCAGCCCTTGGGGTCAGCGGGAGCTGTACGAGCAGTACTTC. V usage is TRBV11-2 and J usage is TRBJ2-7; 8 bases agree with TRBD2. Germline CDR1 is SGHAT and CDR2 is FQNNGV. The CDR3 length is 16 residues. Germline trimming cut 5 bases from V and 4 bases from J; bases unmatched to any gene: 13.

V usage is TRBV28 and J usage is TRBJ1-5, with D possibly being TRBD1 (5 bases). Trimming took off 10 bases at V and 2 bases at J, with 18 bases between the two ends. CDR1 is MDHEN, CDR2 SYDVKM, per germline. This CDR3 region has 15 residues. CDR3 residues: CATSPGGEGNQPQHF. CDR3 nucleotides: TGTGCCACCTCCCCGGGGGGTGAGGGCAATCAGCCCCAGCATTTT.

The chain links TRBV13 to TRBJ1-3; D call uncertain. Germline CDR1 is PRHDT and CDR2 is FYEKMQ (reference sequence). The CDR3 has 14 amino acids. V was shortened by 6 bases and J by 4 bases, with 13 bases between the two germline ends. CDR3 region: CASRWSGSGNTIYF. In nucleotides, the CDR3 is TGTGCCAGCAGGTGGTCAGGATCCGGAAACACCATATATTTT.

The chain is built from TRBV7-6 and TRBJ2-5, with 11 bases fitting TRBD2. With 1 base clipped from V and 5 bases from J, the junction kept 6 bases outside the gene matches. Germline V gene data show CDR1 as SGHVS and CDR2 as FNYEAQ. The CDR3 consists of 16 residues. The CDR3, as DNA: TGTGCCAGCAGCTTAGGTAGCGGGAGGGCCGGTGAGACCCAGTACTTC. Translating gives CASSLGSGRAGETQYF.

This chain connects TRBV5-6 to TRBJ2-5; 7 bases map to TRBD1. Germline V gene lookup returns CDR1 SGHDT and CDR2 YYEEEE. V lost 0 bases to trimming and J lost 1 base; unmatched junction nucleotides: 0. This CDR3 is built from 14 residues. The CDR3 region has the DNA TGTGCCAGCAGCTTGGGACAGGGCCAAGAGACCCAGTACTTC. Amino acid sequence: CASSLGQGQETQYF.

The CDR3 DNA reads TGTGCCAGTAGGCTAGGACAGTTGAACACTGAAGCTTTCTTT. Its protein product is CASRLGQLNTEAFF. The chain uses TRBV19 and TRBJ1-1; possibly TRBD1 for D (6 bases). V dropped 6 bases and J dropped 0 bases, with 11 bases sitting between them. Germline V gene sequence: CDR1 LNHDA, CDR2 SQIVND (reference sequence). This CDR3 has 14 residues.

The chain uses TRBV5-1 and TRBJ2-4; TRBD2 agrees at 14 bases. Trimming cost V 3 bases and J 7 bases; bases outside gene matches: 27. Germline CDR1 is SGHRS and CDR2 is YFSETQ. The CDR3 contains 23 residues. CDR3 region: CASSWRPGQGNPGLAGVVNIQYF. CDR3 nucleotide sequence: TGCGCCAGCAGCTGGAGGCCGGGACAGGGCAATCCGGGACTAGCGGGAGTAGTTAACATTCAGTACTTC.

V usage is TRBV7-2 and J usage is TRBJ2-1; 13 bases are a match to TRBD2. The length of the CDR3 is 17 residues. Germline loops: CDR1 SGHTA, CDR2 FQGNSA. The trim removed 5 bases at V and 7 bases at J, leaving 11 bases unmatched. The CDR3 DNA reads TGTGCCAGCAGCCTCCCACTAGCGGGGGGGCTGTTAAATGAGCAGTTCTTC. This sequence encodes CASSLPLAGGLLNEQFF.

The chain combines TRBV5-1 with TRBJ2-1; D perhaps matches TRBD1 (6 bases). V gave up 4 bases and J gave up 6 bases, with 11 bases separating them. CDR1 and CDR2 (germline): SGHRS, YFSETQ. The CDR3 length is 13 residues. The CDR3 protein is CASSEPDSNEQFF. For the CDR3, the DNA is TGCGCCAGCAGCGAACCGGACAGCAATGAGCAGTTCTTC.

This rearrangement joins TRBV5-4 to TRBJ2-2, with D possibly being TRBD1 (6 bases). V was pared by 0 bases and J by 5 bases, with 14 bases between. Germline V gene data show CDR1 as SGHNT and CDR2 as YYREEE (reference sequence). The CDR3 spans 16 residues. In nucleotides, the CDR3 is TGTGCCAGCAGCTTGGAAGGGGGAGTAGGAACCGGGGAGCTGTTTTTT. Translating it yields CASSLEGGVGTGELFF.

The chain recombines TRBV19 with TRBJ2-5; the match to TRBD1 covers 8 bases. This CDR3 is 16 amino acids long. The germline CDR1 and CDR2 sequences are LNHDA and SQIVND (reference sequence). The junction had 9 bases not matched to a gene; V was cut back by 2 bases and J by 4 bases. DNA of the CDR3: TGTGCCAGTAGTATATCTTGGGCAGGGGGCCCAGAGACCCAGTACTTC. Translation gives CASSISWAGGPETQYF.

The chain recombines TRBV5-1 with TRBJ2-6; TRBD1 aligns across 8 bases. In germline, CDR1 is SGHRS, CDR2 YFSETQ. This CDR3 is 18 amino acids long. V lost 0 bases and J lost 3; bases outside the gene matches: 8. The CDR3 nucleotides are TGCGCCAGCAGCTTGGTTCCAGGGGGCATCAGTGGGGCCAACGTCCTGACTTTC. It is translated as CASSLVPGGISGANVLTF.

The chain uses TRBV7-3 and TRBJ2-1, with D perhaps matching TRBD2 (6 bases). V lost 2 bases, J lost 9 bases, and 17 bases lay in between. The CDR3 runs to 15 residues. In germline, CDR1 is SGHTA, CDR2 FQGTGA. The CDR3 is CASSLGDWGSSEQFF. DNA of the CDR3: TGTGCCAGCAGCTTAGGGGACTGGGGGAGTAGTGAGCAGTTCTTC.